Included here is one T cell receptor (beta chain) sequence, with context. Its target antigen remains unknown. Germline is not matched at one junction end, which may reflect a read error. The sample comes from a study of blood T cells in healthy people across ages (dated by TCRdb to about 2015). Background on the whole study: Template switching captured roughly one uniquely barcoded TCR beta cDNA molecule per two T cells in model experiments. Age-related changes in TCR beta repertoire diversity were measured in the study by deep sequencing normalized with unique cDNA molecular identifiers. Donors were grouped into four age groups: young (average approximately 16 years), middle-aged (around 39), aged (about 59) and long-lived (approximately 75). To avoid experimental bias, donors of different ages were randomly spread across the sequencing lanes. For two donors (one aged 18 to 29 and one aged 80 or older), the study analyzed two additional independent replicas of 1 million unique cDNA reads from the same blood draw.

In the germline V gene, CDR1 corresponds to SGHTA and CDR2 to FQGTGA. The CDR3, from cysteine to phenylalanine, totals 13 residues. Of all the DNA, just the CDR3 is kept, 39 bases in frame from base 1. The donors were roughly 39 Caucasian individuals from Russia, aged roughly 6 to 90 years, who were systemically healthy. Ten milliliters of peripheral blood were drawn from each donor into EDTA-treated Vacutainer tubes. Ficoll-Paque density-gradient centrifugation was used to isolate PBMCs, with at least 6 million per sample. Trizol reagent was used to extract total RNA from PBMCs, with at least 6 micrograms per sample. For every donor, flow cytometry on a PBMC aliquot measured the percentage of naive CD45RAhigh/CD27high T cells. Paper-wide results and their limitations: Observed TCR beta diversity per million T cells fell roughly linearly with age, and a significant reduction was already apparent by age approximately 41. Since profiling was done on bulk unsorted PBMCs, naive and antigen-experienced compartments could not be conclusively compared. The long-lived group showed more naive CD4+ T cells, fewer expanded clones and increased TCR diversity than the aged group, suggesting age selection. The CMV infection status of donors was not known, potentially confounding age-related changes in expanded clonotypes. Estimates of total diversity based on one million sequenced T cells were considered lower bounds and underestimates. Observed TCR beta diversity correlated strongly with the percentage of naive T cells measured by flow cytometry.

The library was made by 5' RACE. A second PCR of roughly 7 to 11 cycles was performed with a sample-barcoded 5' primer and a J-beta primer mix. A template-switch 5' adaptor carrying 12 random nucleotides introduced a unique molecular identifier onto each TCR beta cDNA molecule. Each sample yielded at least 3 million CDR3-containing paired-end reads. The Mint cDNA synthesis kit, primed by a TRBC-specific oligonucleotide, was used to synthesize first-strand cDNA from all RNA. All cDNA was treated with uracil-DNA glycosylase and then went through a first 18-cycle PCR with the universal primers M1SS and BC2_uni_R. The published analysis was carried out like this. For normalization, 1 million high-quality reads were randomly selected from each sample, with every read carrying a distinct molecular identifier. Reads with shared molecular identifiers were discarded instead of being binned into consensus sequences. CDR3 identification, clonotype clustering and error correction used MiTCR with a Q25 quality threshold and the strictest error-elimination algorithm. Lower-bound total TCR beta diversity was estimated with a nonparametric unseen species model using Euler transformation. TCRdb redid the processing of the public reads, applying fastp at Q25 and MiXCR, and retained in-frame beta chains. Entries that share a CDR3 protein sequence are merged under the most common genes and DNA. The V and J calls, along with clone size, are taken from TCRdb and not from the paper's own processing. Counted in this sample were roughly 1.9 million distinct CDR3 sequences; about 39% of them appeared once. About 23% of the sample lies in the top ten.

The clonotype comes from a human donor in good health. The receptor chain draws on TRBV7-3 and TRBJ2-7, with the D segment identity uncertain. The source material was blood. The CDR3 protein sequence reads: CASSLGDKAEQHF. The nucleotide sequence is TGTGCCAGCAGCTTAGGGGATAAGGCCGAGCAGCACTTC.